This T cell receptor (beta chain) was sequenced for a study of identical twins' blood T cells. CDR3 length: 14 amino acids. Trimming removed 1 base at V and 4 bases at J, with 11 bases between. CDR1 is SGHRS and CDR2 is YFSETQ in the germline V gene. In this sample, this clonotype turned up a few times. TCRdb analysed the 5' RACE reads with MiXCR anew, one entry per CDR3 protein. The sample contains hundreds of thousands of distinct CDR3 sequences, around 30% of which appear only once. Sequencing used PBMCs. The rearrangement joins TRBV5-1 to TRBJ1-1; D is ambiguous. The source of this sequence is a woman aged 18-55 years in good health. CDR3: CASSLPVRGTEAFF. The CDR3 nucleotides read TGCGCCAGCAGCTTGCCTGTCCGGGGCACTGAAGCTTTCTTT.